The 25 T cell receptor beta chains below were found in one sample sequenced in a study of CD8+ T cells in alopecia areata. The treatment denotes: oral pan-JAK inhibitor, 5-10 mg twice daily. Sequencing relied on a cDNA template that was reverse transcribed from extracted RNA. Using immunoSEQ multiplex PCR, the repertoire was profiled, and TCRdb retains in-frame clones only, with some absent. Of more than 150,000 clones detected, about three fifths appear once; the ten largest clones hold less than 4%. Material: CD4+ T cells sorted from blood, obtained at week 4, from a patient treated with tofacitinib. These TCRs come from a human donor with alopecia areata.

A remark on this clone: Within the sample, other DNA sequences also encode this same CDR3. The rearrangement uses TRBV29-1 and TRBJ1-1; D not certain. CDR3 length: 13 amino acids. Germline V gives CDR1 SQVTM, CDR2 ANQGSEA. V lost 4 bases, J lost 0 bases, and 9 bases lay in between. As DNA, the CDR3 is TGCAGCGTTGTCAGGAGGATGAACACTGAAGCTTTCTTT. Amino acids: CSVVRRMNTEAFF.

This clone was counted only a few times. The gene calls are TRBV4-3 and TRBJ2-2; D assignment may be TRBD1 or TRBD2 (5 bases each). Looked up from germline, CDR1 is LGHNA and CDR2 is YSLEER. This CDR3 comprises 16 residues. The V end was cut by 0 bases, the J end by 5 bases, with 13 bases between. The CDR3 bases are TGCGCCAGCAGCCAAGAACCGGGGCACGTTACCGGGGAGCTGTTTTTT. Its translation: CASSQEPGHVTGELFF.

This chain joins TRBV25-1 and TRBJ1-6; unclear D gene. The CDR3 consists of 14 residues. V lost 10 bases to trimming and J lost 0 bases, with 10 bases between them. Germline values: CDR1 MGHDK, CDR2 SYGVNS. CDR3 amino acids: CATSISSYNSPLHF. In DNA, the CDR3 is TGTGCCACCTCTATTAGCTCCTATAATTCACCCCTCCACTTT.

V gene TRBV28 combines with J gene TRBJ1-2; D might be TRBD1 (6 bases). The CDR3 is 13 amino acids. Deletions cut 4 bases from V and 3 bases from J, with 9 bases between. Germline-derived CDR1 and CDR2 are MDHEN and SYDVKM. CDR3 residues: CASSYRVYYGYTF. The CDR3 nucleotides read TGTGCCAGCAGTTACAGGGTATACTATGGCTACACCTTC.

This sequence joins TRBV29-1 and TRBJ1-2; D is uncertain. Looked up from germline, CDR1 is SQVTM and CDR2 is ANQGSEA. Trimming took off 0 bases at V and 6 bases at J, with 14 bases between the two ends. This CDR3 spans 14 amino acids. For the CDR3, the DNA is TGCAGCGTTGAAGATCGGGAAGGGATAGATGGCTACACCTTC. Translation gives CSVEDREGIDGYTF.

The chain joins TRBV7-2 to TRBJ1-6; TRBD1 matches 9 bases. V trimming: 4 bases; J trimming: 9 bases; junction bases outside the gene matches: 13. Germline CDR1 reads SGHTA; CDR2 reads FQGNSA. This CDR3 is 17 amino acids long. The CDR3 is CASSSMIPGQGSSPLHF. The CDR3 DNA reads TGTGCCAGCAGCTCGATGATTCCGGGACAGGGTAGTTCACCCCTCCACTTT.

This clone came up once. CDR3 in amino acids: CAWSVSVNEQFF. CDR3 nucleotide sequence: TGTGCCTGGAGTGTATCTGTGAATGAGCAGTTCTTC. The rearrangement uses TRBV30 and TRBJ2-1; the D is unclear. V lost 0 bases to trimming and J lost 7 bases, with 7 bases between them. This CDR3 has 12 residues. CDR1 GTSNPN and CDR2 SVGIG come from the germline V gene (reference sequence).

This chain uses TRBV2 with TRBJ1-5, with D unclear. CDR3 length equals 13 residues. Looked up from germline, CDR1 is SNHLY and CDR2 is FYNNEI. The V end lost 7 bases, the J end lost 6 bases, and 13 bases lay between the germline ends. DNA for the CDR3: TGTGCCAGCACCCAAGGCCTGGGTCAGCCCCAGCATTTT. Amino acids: CASTQGLGQPQHF.

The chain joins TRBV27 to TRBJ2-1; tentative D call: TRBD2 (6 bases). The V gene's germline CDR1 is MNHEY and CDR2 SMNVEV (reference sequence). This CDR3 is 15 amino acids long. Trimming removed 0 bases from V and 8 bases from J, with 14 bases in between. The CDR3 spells CASSLSWTTNDEQFF. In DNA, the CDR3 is TGTGCCAGCAGTTTATCGTGGACTACAAACGATGAGCAGTTCTTC.

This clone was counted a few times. CDR3 bases: TGTGCCAGCAGTGAAGGACAGGGCGCGACTTATAATTCACCCCTCCACTTT. It specifies CASSEGQGATYNSPLHF. The J gene is TRBJ1-6, the V gene TRBV2; 7 positions match TRBD1. The germline V gene encodes CDR1 SNHLY and CDR2 FYNNEI. V lost 1 base and J lost 4; bases outside the gene matches: 7. The CDR3 totals 17 residues.

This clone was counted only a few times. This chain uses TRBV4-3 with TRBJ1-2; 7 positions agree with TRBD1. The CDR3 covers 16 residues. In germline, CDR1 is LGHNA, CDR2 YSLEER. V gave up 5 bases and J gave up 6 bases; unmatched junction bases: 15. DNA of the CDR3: TGCGCCAGCAGCGGACAGGCCGACAAAAGGCACCATGGCTACACCTTC. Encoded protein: CASSGQADKRHHGYTF.

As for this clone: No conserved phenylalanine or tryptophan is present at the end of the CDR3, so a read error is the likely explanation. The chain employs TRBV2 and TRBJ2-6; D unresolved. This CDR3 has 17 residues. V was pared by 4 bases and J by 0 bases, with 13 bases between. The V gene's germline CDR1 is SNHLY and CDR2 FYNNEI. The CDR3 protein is CASSGRRVFSGANVLTS. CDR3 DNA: TGTGCCAGCAGTGGGCGACGGGTCTTCTCTGGGGCCAACGTCCTGACTTCC.

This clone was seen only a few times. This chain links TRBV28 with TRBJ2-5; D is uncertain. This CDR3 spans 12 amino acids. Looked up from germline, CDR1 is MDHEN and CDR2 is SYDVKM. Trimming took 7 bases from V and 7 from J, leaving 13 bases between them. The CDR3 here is CASISASGTQYF. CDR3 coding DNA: TGTGCCAGCATTTCGGCCTCCGGGACCCAGTACTTC.

Written as DNA, the CDR3 is TGCGCCAGCAGCCAGGCGGGACAGGGATACGAGCAGTACTTC. The encoded protein is CASSQAGQGYEQYF. The chain carries TRBV4-3 and TRBJ2-7; 9 positions agree with TRBD1. This CDR3 region has 14 residues. Germline CDR1 and CDR2: LGHNA and YSLEER. V lost 3 bases to trimming and J lost 4 bases; unmatched junction nucleotides: 4.

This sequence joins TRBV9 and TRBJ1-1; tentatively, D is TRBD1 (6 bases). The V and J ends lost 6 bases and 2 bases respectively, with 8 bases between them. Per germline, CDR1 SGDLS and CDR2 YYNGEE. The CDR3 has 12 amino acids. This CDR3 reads CASKGVNTEAFF. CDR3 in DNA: TGTGCCAGCAAGGGGGTCAACACTGAAGCTTTCTTT.

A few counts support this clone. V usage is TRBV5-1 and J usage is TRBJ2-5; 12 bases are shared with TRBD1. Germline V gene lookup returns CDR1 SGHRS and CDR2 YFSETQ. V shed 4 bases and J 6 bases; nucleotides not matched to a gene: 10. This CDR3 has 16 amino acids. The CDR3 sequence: CASSPPGQGAGKTQYF. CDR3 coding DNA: TGCGCCAGCAGCCCACCGGGACAGGGGGCGGGGAAGACCCAGTACTTC.

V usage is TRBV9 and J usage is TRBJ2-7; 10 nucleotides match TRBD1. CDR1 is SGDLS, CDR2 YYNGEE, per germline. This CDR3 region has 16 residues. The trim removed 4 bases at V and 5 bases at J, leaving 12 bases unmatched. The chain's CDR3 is CASSLTAGTGVDEQYF. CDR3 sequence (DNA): TGTGCCAGCAGCTTGACAGCCGGGACAGGGGTAGACGAGCAGTACTTC.

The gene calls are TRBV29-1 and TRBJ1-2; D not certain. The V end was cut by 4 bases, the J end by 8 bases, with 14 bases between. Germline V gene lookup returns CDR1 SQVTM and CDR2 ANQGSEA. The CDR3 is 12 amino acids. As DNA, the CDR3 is TGCAGCGTTGTATATCGAAGGGAGGGCTACACCTTC. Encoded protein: CSVVYRREGYTF.

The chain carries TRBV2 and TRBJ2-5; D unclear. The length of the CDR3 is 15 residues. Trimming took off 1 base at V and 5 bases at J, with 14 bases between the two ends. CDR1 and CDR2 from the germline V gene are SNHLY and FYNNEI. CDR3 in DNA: TGTGCCAGCAGTGAAGACCAGAGGTGGACGGAGACCCAGTACTTC. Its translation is CASSEDQRWTETQYF.

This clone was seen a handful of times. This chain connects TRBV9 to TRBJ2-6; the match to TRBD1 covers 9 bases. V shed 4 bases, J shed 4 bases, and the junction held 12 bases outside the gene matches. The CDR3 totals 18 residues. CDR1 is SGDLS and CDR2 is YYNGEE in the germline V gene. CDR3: CASSPVPGQGTGANVLTF. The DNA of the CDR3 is TGTGCCAGCAGCCCTGTCCCGGGACAGGGAACCGGGGCCAACGTCCTGACTTTC.

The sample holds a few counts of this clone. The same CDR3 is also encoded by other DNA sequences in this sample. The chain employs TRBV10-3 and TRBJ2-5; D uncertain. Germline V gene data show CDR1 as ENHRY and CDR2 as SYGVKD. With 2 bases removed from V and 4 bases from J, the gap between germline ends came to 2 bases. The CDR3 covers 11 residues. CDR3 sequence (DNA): TGTGCCATCAGTGAGGGAGAGACCCAGTACTTC. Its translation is CAISEGETQYF.

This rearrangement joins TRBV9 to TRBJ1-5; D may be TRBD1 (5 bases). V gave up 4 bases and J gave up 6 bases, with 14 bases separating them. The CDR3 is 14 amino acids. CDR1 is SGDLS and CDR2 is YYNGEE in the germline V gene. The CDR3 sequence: CASSYKGEGQPQHF. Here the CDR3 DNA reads TGTGCCAGCAGCTACAAAGGGGAGGGTCAGCCCCAGCATTTT.

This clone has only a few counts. The CDR3, as DNA: TGTGCCAGCACCCAGGGGGGGGGCACAGATACGCAGTATTTT. Protein sequence: CASTQGGGTDTQYF. The J gene is TRBJ2-3, the V gene TRBV9; D tentatively reads TRBD1 or TRBD2 (7 bases each). Deletions cut 6 bases from V and 1 base from J, with 12 bases between. The CDR3 runs 14 residues. Germline V gene sequence: CDR1 SGDLS, CDR2 YYNGEE.

The CDR3 spells CASSLVTDRYTF. CDR3 coding DNA: TGTGCCAGCAGCTTAGTAACGGATCGCTACACCTTC. The V and J genes are TRBV5-8 and TRBJ1-2; D unclear. Germline CDR1 and CDR2: SGHTS and YDEGEE. This CDR3 region has 12 residues. V gave up 2 bases and J gave up 9 bases, with 11 bases separating them.

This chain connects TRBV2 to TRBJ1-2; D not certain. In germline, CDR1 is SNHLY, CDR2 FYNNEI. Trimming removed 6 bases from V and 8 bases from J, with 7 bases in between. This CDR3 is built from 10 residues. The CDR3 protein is CASRAEGYTF. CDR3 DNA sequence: TGTGCCAGCAGGGCCGAGGGCTACACCTTC.